This entry features one T cell receptor beta chain sequence. Clones were sequenced by immunoSEQ multiplex PCR, and TCRdb holds only the in-frame ones, with some missing. The sample includes about 170,000 clones, around 82% of them seen just once. V dropped 5 bases and J dropped 7 bases, with 11 bases sitting between them. CDR1 and CDR2 (germline): SGHAT, FQDESV (reference sequence). The CDR3 has 12 amino acids. This record belongs to a study of blood T cell repertoires in COVID-19. Study-level information: Nucleic acid was either cDNA or gDNA, and it came from T cells, B-cell-depleted T cells, or PBMCs.

This sequence was found in a woman aged 70-85 years who had recovered from COVID-19. What was sequenced was peripheral blood. The chain combines TRBV11-1 with TRBJ1-2; D is unresolved. This chain's CDR3 is CASSEGGFGYTF. CDR3 sequence (DNA): TGTGCCAGCAGCGAGGGAGGGTTTGGCTACACCTTC.